The rows below give T cell receptor beta chains drawn from one sample of a study of Ad26.COV2.S vaccination and SARS-CoV-2 variants. Only in-frame clones appear in the TCRdb table, and some are missing; sequencing was by immunoSEQ multiplex PCR. The sample yields approximately 400,000 clones, 90% to 95% seen once. The sequences come from peripheral blood, collected after recovery from COVID-19. Every receptor here comes from a human donor who had recovered from COVID-19. Both conserved end residues are part of each CDR3. D genes are given only for firm matches. Size tells how often a clone was seen (once, few, many) or the class of an expanded clone, and some rows leave it out.

d_call,v_call,clone_size,j_call,cdr3_aa,cdr3_nt
TRBD1,TRBV7-9,NA,TRBJ1-4,CASSLRTGGFNEKLFF,TGTGCCAGCAGCCTCCGGACAGGGGGCTTCAATGAAAAACTGTTTTTT
NA,TRBV5-4,NA,TRBJ1-2,CASSADPGRIVSGYTF,TGTGCCAGCAGCGCGGATCCGGGACGTATCGTTTCTGGCTACACCTTC
TRBD2,TRBV7-6,NA,TRBJ2-1,CASSPAGGVYYNEQFF,TGTGCCAGCAGCCCGGCCGGGGGGGTGTACTACAATGAGCAGTTCTTC
NA,TRBV25-1,NA,TRBJ2-1,CASSVFGGQGSYNEQFF,TGTGCCAGCAGTGTCTTCGGGGGGCAGGGATCCTACAATGAGCAGTTCTTC
NA,TRBV3-1/TRBV3-2,NA,TRBJ1-6,CASSQVFAHNSPLHF,TGTGCCAGCAGCCAAGTTTTTGCCCATAATTCACCCCTCCACTTT
TRBD1,TRBV5-1,NA,TRBJ2-3,CASSSDRGTNRWDTQYF,TGCGCCAGCAGCTCCGACAGGGGGACTAATCGGTGGGATACGCAGTATTTT
NA,TRBV5-1,few,TRBJ1-5,CASSEGIGEGQPQHF,TGCGCCAGCAGCGAGGGTATAGGGGAAGGGCAGCCCCAGCATTTT
NA,TRBV2,NA,TRBJ2-1,CASVRGTLRNNEQFF,TGTGCCAGCGTCCGGGGAACCCTCCGTAACAATGAGCAGTTCTTC
TRBD1,TRBV6-6,NA,TRBJ2-3,CASKYQRGGPDTQYF,TGTGCCAGCAAGTACCAGCGAGGGGGCCCAGATACGCAGTATTTT
NA,TRBV5-1,NA,TRBJ1-1,CASSLEPGEVSTEAFF,TGCGCCAGCAGCTTGGAGCCAGGGGAGGTTAGCACTGAAGCTTTCTTT
TRBD1,TRBV6-5,NA,TRBJ2-7,CASRKQTGGYEQYF,TGTGCCAGCAGGAAACAGACAGGGGGCTACGAGCAGTACTTC
NA,TRBV19,NA,TRBJ2-5,CASSPRTRETQYF,TGTGCCAGTAGTCCCCGGACCCGGGAGACCCAGTACTTC
NA,TRBV9,NA,TRBJ2-5,CASSVAPTRGETQYF,TGTGCCAGCAGCGTAGCACCGACCCGGGGAGAGACCCAGTACTTC
NA,TRBV10-3,NA,TRBJ2-4,CAISESAVFIAKNIQYF,TGTGCCATCAGTGAGTCTGCAGTATTCATAGCCAAAAACATTCAGTACTTC
NA,TRBV5-4,NA,TRBJ2-2,CASSLEGGSTGELFF,TGTGCCAGCAGCTTGGAGGGTGGTTCAACCGGGGAGCTGTTTTTT
NA,TRBV7-9,NA,TRBJ2-1,CASSLARTRFLDNEQFF,TGTGCCAGCAGCTTAGCGCGAACTAGATTTCTCGACAATGAGCAGTTCTTC
NA,TRBV18,NA,TRBJ2-5,CASSPPEIETQYF,TGTGCCAGCTCACCACCGGAGATAGAGACCCAGTACTTC
NA,TRBV7-6,NA,TRBJ1-5,CASSLGRDQPQHF,TGTGCCAGCAGCTTAGGTAGAGATCAGCCCCAGCATTTT
TRBD1,TRBV27,NA,TRBJ2-7,CASSLTGLRSYEQYF,TGTGCCAGCAGTTTGACAGGGCTAAGGTCCTACGAGCAGTACTTC
TRBD2,TRBV29-1,NA,TRBJ2-4,CSVEARREGNLAKNIQYF,TGCAGCGTTGAAGCCCGGCGGGAGGGAAACTTAGCCAAAAACATTCAGTACTTC
TRBD1,TRBV10-2,once,TRBJ1-4,CASRGTGRGEKLFF,TGCGCCAGCAGGGGGACAGGGCGGGGTGAAAAACTGTTTTTT
TRBD1,TRBV4-1,NA,TRBJ1-1,CASSQAEGQVRNTEAFF,TGCGCCAGCAGCCAAGCGGAAGGACAGGTCAGAAACACTGAAGCTTTCTTT
TRBD1,TRBV24-1,NA,TRBJ1-2,CATSERDSYGYTF,TGTGCCACCAGTGAGCGGGACAGCTATGGCTACACCTTC
TRBD1,TRBV7-8,NA,TRBJ2-3,CASRPRGGNTDTQYF,TGTGCCAGCAGGCCACGAGGGGGCAACACAGATACGCAGTATTTT
TRBD1,TRBV7-9,NA,TRBJ1-1,CASSPTDREHTEAFF,TGTGCCAGCAGCCCGACGGACAGGGAGCACACTGAAGCTTTCTTT
TRBD2,TRBV2,NA,TRBJ2-5,CASSEARRSGGSETQYF,TGTGCCAGCAGTGAAGCGAGAAGGAGCGGGGGTTCAGAGACCCAGTACTTC
NA,TRBV2,NA,TRBJ2-7,CASSEDARVSSYEQYF,TGTGCCAGCAGTGAAGATGCCAGGGTGAGCTCCTACGAGCAGTACTTC
NA,TRBV25-1,NA,TRBJ1-2,CASSELHGNYGYTF,TGTGCCAGCAGTGAATTGCACGGAAACTATGGCTACACCTTC
TRBD2,TRBV5-4,NA,TRBJ2-1,CASSLGSGGAREFF,TGTGCCAGCAGCTTGGGCTCCGGGGGGGCCAGGGAGTTCTTC
NA,TRBV16,NA,TRBJ1-1,CASSGAGNTEAFF,TGTGCCAGCAGCGGAGCAGGGAACACTGAAGCTTTCTTT
NA,TRBV5-1,NA,TRBJ1-1,CASATGRGNTEAFF,TGCGCCAGCGCCACCGGGAGGGGAAACACTGAAGCTTTCTTT
NA,TRBV6-5,NA,TRBJ1-3,CASSYGPAGNTIYF,TGTGCCAGCAGTTACGGACCTGCTGGAAACACCATATATTTT
NA,TRBV27,NA,TRBJ1-2,CASSITGNYGYTF,TGTGCCAGCAGTATAACAGGGAACTATGGCTACACCTTC
TRBD1,TRBV25-1,NA,TRBJ1-2,CASSEKDREAYGYTF,TGTGCCAGCAGTGAAAAGGACAGGGAAGCCTATGGCTACACCTTC
TRBD1,TRBV5-6,NA,TRBJ1-2,CASSPGGRDPIYGYTF,TGTGCCAGCAGCCCAGGGGGACGGGACCCTATCTATGGCTACACCTTC
NA,TRBV18,NA,TRBJ2-7,CASSPRAQASYEQYF,TGTGCCAGCTCACCCCGGGCCCAAGCCTCCTACGAGCAGTACTTC
NA,TRBV12-3/TRBV12-4,NA,TRBJ2-5,CASSAQGRGTQYF,TGTGCCAGCAGTGCTCAGGGGCGCGGGACCCAGTACTTC
NA,TRBV11-2,NA,TRBJ1-1,CASSFDQSEAFF,TGTGCCAGCAGCTTTGACCAGTCAGAAGCTTTCTTT
NA,TRBV6-2/TRBV6-3,NA,TRBJ2-7,CASSYPPSSTFEQYF,TGTGCCAGCAGTTACCCCCCTTCCAGTACCTTCGAGCAGTACTTC
NA,TRBV12-5,NA,TRBJ1-6,CASGLGRALHF,TGTGCTAGTGGTTTGGGTAGGGCCCTCCACTTT
NA,TRBV6-5,NA,TRBJ1-2,CASSYEVGAIYGYTF,TGTGCCAGCAGTTACGAGGTGGGAGCAATTTATGGCTACACCTTC
NA,TRBV5-1,once,TRBJ1-6,CASSLLTRSSYNSPLHF,TGCGCCAGCAGCTTGCTGACCAGAAGCTCCTATAATTCACCCCTCCACTTT
NA,TRBV5-6,NA,TRBJ2-7,CASSLAGTQYF,TGTGCCAGCAGCTTGGCAGGGACGCAGTACTTC
TRBD2,TRBV2,NA,TRBJ2-1,CASRPLSGGYNEQFF,TGTGCCAGCAGGCCTCTGTCGGGGGGATACAATGAGCAGTTCTTC
NA,TRBV9,NA,TRBJ1-2,CASSVRDGGYDYGYTF,TGTGCCAGCAGCGTGAGGGACGGGGGGTATGACTATGGCTACACCTTC
TRBD2,TRBV9,NA,TRBJ2-1,CASSSRLAVNEQFF,TGTGCCAGCAGCAGCAGACTAGCGGTGAATGAGCAGTTCTTC
TRBD2,TRBV15,NA,TRBJ2-5,CATSNGGVGRETQYF,TGTGCCACCAGTAACGGGGGGGTCGGCAGAGAGACCCAGTACTTC
NA,TRBV5-4,NA,TRBJ2-7,CASSLDTRSYEQYF,TGTGCCAGCAGCTTGGACACACGCTCCTACGAGCAGTACTTC
NA,TRBV7-8,NA,TRBJ1-4,CASSLAPKGQGTNEKLFF,TGTGCCAGCAGCTTAGCTCCCAAGGGGCAGGGGACTAATGAAAAACTGTTTTTT
TRBD1,TRBV18,NA,TRBJ2-1,CASSLSQGDEQFF,TGTGCCAGCTCACTTTCACAGGGGGATGAGCAGTTCTTC
TRBD2,TRBV18,NA,TRBJ2-3,CASSPRLAGGVDTDTQYF,TGTGCCAGCTCACCCCGACTAGCGGGGGGGGTCGACACAGATACGCAGTATTTT
NA,TRBV19,once,TRBJ1-2,CASSIPTETYGYTF,TGTGCCAGTAGTATCCCCACAGAAACCTATGGCTACACCTTC
NA,TRBV4-1,NA,TRBJ1-2,CASSQGSAYGYTF,TGCGCCAGCAGCCAAGGATCAGCCTATGGCTACACCTTC
NA,TRBV15,NA,TRBJ1-5,CATSRDRVEGNQPQHF,TGTGCCACCAGCAGAGATAGGGTAGAGGGGAATCAGCCCCAGCATTTT
NA,TRBV29-1,once,TRBJ1-3,CSISELNTIYF,TGCAGCATTTCTGAGCTAAACACCATATATTTT